The 19 T cell receptor beta chains given below trace back to one sample, sequenced in a study of CD8 T cells in ankylosing spondylitis. MiXCR, run by TCRdb on the 5' RACE reads, gives a single entry per CDR3 protein. The table has around 160,000 distinct CDR3 sequences, 11% seen once. Sequenced sample: blood, either unsorted or a sorted T cell fraction (not recorded which). The receptors derive from a male donor with ankylosing spondylitis or in good health (not recorded which).

At least ten counts were recorded for this clonotype. The chain has TRBV5-1 and TRBJ2-5; 7 positions agree with TRBD2. The J segment lost 2 bases and the V segment lost 4 bases, leaving 8 bases of the junction unmatched. Germline CDR1 and CDR2: SGHRS and YFSETQ. This CDR3 has 15 amino acids. The CDR3 here is CASSLRGLTQETQYF. The CDR3 DNA is TGCGCCAGCAGCCTGCGGGGACTAACACAAGAGACCCAGTACTTC.

The chain joins TRBV10-2 to TRBJ2-3, with D possibly being TRBD1 or TRBD2 (6 bases each). Germline V gene data show CDR1 as WSHSY and CDR2 as SAAADI. CDR3 length equals 17 residues. The germline V and J ends were trimmed by 5 bases and 0 bases, with 18 bases remaining between them. CDR3 coding DNA: TGCGCCAGCAGTTTAGAGGACGGGGGCCCTAGCACAGATACGCAGTATTTT. Translated: CASSLEDGGPSTDTQYF.

For the CDR3, the DNA is TGTGCCAGCAGTTTACTAGCGGGGAGGTATCACAATGAGCAGTTCTTC. Protein product: CASSLLAGRYHNEQFF. The chain is built from TRBV12-3 or TRBV12-4 and TRBJ2-1; the match to TRBD2 covers 9 bases. V was clipped by 2 bases and J by 5 bases; unmatched bases: 7. This CDR3 has 16 residues.

The chain combines TRBV18 with TRBJ1-5, with D hard to call. Germline CDR1 and CDR2: KGHSH and LQKENI. V was shortened by 3 bases and J by 5 bases, with 8 bases between the two germline ends. There are 13 residues in the CDR3. CDR3 sequence reads: CASSPGGDQPQHF. The DNA for the CDR3 is TGTGCCAGCTCACCGGGCGGGGATCAGCCCCAGCATTTT.

The table lists this clonotype with many counts. This chain connects TRBV21-1 to TRBJ2-1; the table assigns TRBD2, which was not confirmed against the DNA. TRBV21-1 has pseudogene status. CDR3 length: 16 residues. CDR3 nucleotides: TGTGCCAGCAGGAAAACGGGACTTCCCTCCTACAATGAGCAGTTCTTC. As protein: CASRKTGLPSYNEQFF.

This clonotype was observed many times. This chain joins TRBV10-1 and TRBJ2-1; tentatively, D is TRBD1 (6 bases). This CDR3 contains 16 residues. CDR1 WNHNN and CDR2 SYGVQD come from the germline V gene (reference sequence). The V and J ends lost 0 bases and 8 bases respectively, with 17 bases between them. DNA of the CDR3: TGCGCCAGCAGTGAGTCGAGGGGGTCTAGGAGTGATGAGCAGTTCTTC. It codes for CASSESRGSRSDEQFF.

This clonotype was seen repeatedly, ten times or more. Given a much more abundant clone one base away, this may be a read error. V gene TRBV10-3 combines with J gene TRBJ1-5; a possible D gene is TRBD1 (5 bases). V was pared by 4 bases and J by 0 bases, with 13 bases between. CDR1 ENHRY and CDR2 SYGVKD come from the germline V gene. The CDR3 loop spans 16 amino acids. The CDR3 sequence is CAISGPPQGSNQPQHF. In DNA form, the CDR3 reads TGTGCCATCAGTGGCCCTCCTCAGGGTAGCAATCAGCCCCAGCATTTT.

The gene calls are TRBV5-1 and TRBJ2-1; D perhaps matches TRBD1 (5 bases). The CDR3 spans 15 residues. CDR1 and CDR2 (germline): SGHRS, YFSETQ. The V end lost 0 bases, the J end lost 7 bases, and 14 bases lay between the germline ends. CDR3 amino acids: CASSLAGGRGNEQFF. For the CDR3, the DNA is TGCGCCAGCAGCTTGGCCGGCGGTAGGGGAAATGAGCAGTTCTTC. The whole variable domain, remainder taken from reference TRBV5-1 and TRBJ2-1, is KAGVTQTPRYLIKTRGQQVTLSCSPISGHRSVSWYQQTPGQGLQFLFEYFSETQRNKGNFPGRFSGRQFSNSRSEMNVSTLELGDSALYLCASSLAGGRGNEQFFGPGTRLTVL.

This clonotype was seen a few times. The chain employs TRBV6-1 and TRBJ2-1, with D perhaps TRBD2 (6 bases). The V end lost 6 bases, the J end lost 5 bases, and 14 bases lay between the germline ends. This CDR3 region has 14 residues. Germline CDR1 is MNHNS and CDR2 is SASEGT. In DNA form, the CDR3 reads TGTGCCAGCAGAGATGGAGGGCCCCACAATGAGCAGTTCTTC. Its translation is CASRDGGPHNEQFF.

The chain has TRBV7-9 and TRBJ1-1; D remains unclear. The germline V gene encodes CDR1 SEHNR and CDR2 FQNEAQ (reference sequence). Trimming shortened V by 0 bases and J by 1 base, and 6 bases separated the two germline ends. The CDR3 has 14 amino acids. CDR3 sequence (DNA): TGTGCCAGCAGCTTAGCGTCGCCGAACACTGAAGCTTTCTTT. Translation gives CASSLASPNTEAFF.

Note on this clonotype: A much larger clone lies a single base off, so this may be a read error. This chain joins TRBV3-1 and TRBJ2-5; 7 bases align to TRBD2. The CDR3 is 14 amino acids. The V gene's germline CDR1 is LGHDT and CDR2 YNNKEL (reference sequence). CDR3 bases: TGTGCCAGCAGCCTTCGTGAAGGGAGGGAGACCCAGAACTTC. Its protein product is CASSLREGRETQNF.

This chain links TRBV6-1 with TRBJ1-3; 8 positions agree with TRBD1. The CDR3 runs to 18 residues. V dropped 5 bases and J dropped 4; count of bases not matched to a gene: 16. Germline V CDR1 and CDR2: MNHNS, SASEGT. CDR3 protein: CASSPRRQRQGTGNTIYF. The CDR3 DNA follows: TGTGCCAGCAGTCCCCGGAGGCAGAGACAGGGGACGGGAAACACCATATATTTT.

At least ten counts were recorded for this clonotype. The chain links TRBV27 to TRBJ1-1, with D possibly matching TRBD1 (5 bases). This CDR3 is built from 13 residues. Per germline, CDR1 MNHEY and CDR2 SMNVEV (reference sequence). V was pared by 5 bases and J by 5 bases, with 12 bases between. CDR3 bases: TGTGCCAGCAGTAAAGGCAGGGTAACTGAAGCTTTCTTT. Encoded protein: CASSKGRVTEAFF.

The chain links TRBV29-1 to TRBJ2-2, with D maybe TRBD2 (5 bases). From germline, CDR1 is SQVTM and CDR2 ANQGSEA. The CDR3 consists of 13 residues. The V end was cut by 2 bases, the J end by 6 bases, with 10 bases between. The CDR3 nucleotides read TGCAGCGTTGAACTCACTAGTGCCGGGGAGCTGTTTTTT. Encoded protein: CSVELTSAGELFF.

This sequence joins TRBV19 and TRBJ1-5; 7 bases map to TRBD1. V dropped 7 bases and J dropped 2; count of bases not matched to a gene: 14. The V gene's germline CDR1 is LNHDA and CDR2 SQIVND (reference sequence). The length of the CDR3 is 17 residues. CDR3 in amino acids: CASTARGQSRRNQPQHF. The CDR3 DNA reads TGTGCCAGTACCGCGAGGGGACAGTCCCGACGCAATCAGCCCCAGCATTTT.

There are a few counts of this clonotype. The chain is built from TRBV18 and TRBJ1-6, with 8 bases lining up with TRBD1. The CDR3 has 17 residues. J lost 5 bases, V lost 3 bases, and 9 bases had no gene match. Germline V lookup: CDR1 KGHSH, CDR2 LQKENI. The CDR3 DNA sequence: TGTGCCAGCTCACCTCGCTCGACAGGGGTGAATAATTCACCCCTCCACTTT. This translates into CASSPRSTGVNNSPLHF.

The sample holds many counts of this clonotype. J is TRBJ2-1 and V is TRBV7-8; D could derive from TRBD1 or TRBD2 (5 bases each). Trimming left V 4 bases short and J 0 bases short, with 13 bases between. Per germline, CDR1 SGHVS and CDR2 FQNEAQ. This CDR3 has 16 residues. CDR3 loop: CASSYSGTSSYNEQFF. DNA of the CDR3: TGTGCCAGCAGCTACTCCGGGACGAGCTCCTACAATGAGCAGTTCTTC.

This clonotype came up many times. The rearrangement joins TRBV2 to TRBJ2-4, with TRBD1 matching over 7 bases. The CDR3 is 13 residues long. Germline V gene sequence: CDR1 SNHLY, CDR2 FYNNEI. Unmatched junction bases numbered 12, after V lost 5 bases and J lost 14 bases. The CDR3 sequence is CASSIRDSLPKYF. As DNA, the CDR3 is TGTGCCAGCAGTATCCGGGACAGTCTTCCGAAGTACTTC.

This clonotype was picked up a small number of times. The gene calls are TRBV7-9 and TRBJ2-2; D not certain. This CDR3 is 13 amino acids long. The V end was cut by 3 bases, the J end by 10 bases, with 12 bases between. Germline values: CDR1 SEHNR, CDR2 FQNEAQ (reference sequence). In DNA, the CDR3 is TGTGCCAGCAGCTTCCGAGCGAAGGAGGAGCTGTTTTTT. Its protein product is CASSFRAKEELFF.